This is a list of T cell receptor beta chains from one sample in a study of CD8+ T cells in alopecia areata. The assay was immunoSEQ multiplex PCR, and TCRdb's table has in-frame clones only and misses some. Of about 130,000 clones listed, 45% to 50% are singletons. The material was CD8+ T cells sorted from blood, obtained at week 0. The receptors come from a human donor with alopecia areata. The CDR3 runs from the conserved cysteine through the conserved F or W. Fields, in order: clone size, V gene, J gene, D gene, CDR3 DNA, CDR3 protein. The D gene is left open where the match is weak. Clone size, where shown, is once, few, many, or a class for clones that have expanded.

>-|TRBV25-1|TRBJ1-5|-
TGTGCCAGCAGGGGACTGGGGCCCGACGATCAGCCCCAGCATTTT
CASRGLGPDDQPQHF
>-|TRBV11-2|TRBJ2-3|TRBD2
TGTGCCAGCAGCGCGAGCGGGGTGTTAGATACGCAGTATTTT
CASSASGVLDTQYF
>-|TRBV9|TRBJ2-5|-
TGTGCCAGCAGTGAAGGGCTCCACCAAGAGACCCAGTACTTC
CASSEGLHQETQYF
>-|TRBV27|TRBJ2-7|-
TGTGCCAGCAGTTTGGTTGCCGACGGAACATACGAGCAGTACTTC
CASSLVADGTYEQYF
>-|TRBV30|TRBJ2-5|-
TGTGCCTGGAGTGAGGGGTACCAAGAGACCCAGTACTTC
CAWSEGYQETQYF
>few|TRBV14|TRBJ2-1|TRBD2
TGTGCCAGCAGCCTTACTAGCGGGGGGCATTACAATGAGCAGTTCTTC
CASSLTSGGHYNEQFF
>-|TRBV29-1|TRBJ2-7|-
TGCAGCGTTGAATTTGACAGGCTGTACTTC
CSVEFDRLYF
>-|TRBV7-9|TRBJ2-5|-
TGTGCCAGCAGCTGGGGATTCCCAGAGACCCAGTACTTC
CASSWGFPETQYF
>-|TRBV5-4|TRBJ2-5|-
TGTGCCAGCAGCTTGGGGGATGGGGAAGAGACCCAGTACTTC
CASSLGDGEETQYF
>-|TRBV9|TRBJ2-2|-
TGTGCCAGCAGCGTTGGGGGCGGGGAGCTGTTTTTT
CASSVGGGELFF
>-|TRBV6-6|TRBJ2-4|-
TGTGCCAGCGCGTACCCAGCCAAAAACATTCAGTACTTC
CASAYPAKNIQYF
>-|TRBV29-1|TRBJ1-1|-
TGCAGCGTTGACGGGGGAGGATACACTGAAGCTTTCTTT
CSVDGGGYTEAFF
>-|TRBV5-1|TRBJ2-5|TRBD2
TGCGCCAGCAACTACCGGGGAGGGCAAGAGACCCAGTACTTC
CASNYRGGQETQYF
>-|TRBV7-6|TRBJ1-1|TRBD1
TGTGCCAGCAGCCCAGGGGGTGCTAACACTGAAGCTTTCTTT
CASSPGGANTEAFF
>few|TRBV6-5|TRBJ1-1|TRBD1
TGTGCCAGCAGTTACAACAGGGGCGTACCCACTGAAGCTTTCTTT
CASSYNRGVPTEAFF
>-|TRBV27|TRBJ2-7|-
TGTGCCAGCAGTCACCAGACCCGGATCTACGAGCAGTACTTC
CASSHQTRIYEQYF
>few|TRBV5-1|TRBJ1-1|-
TGCGCCAGCAGCTCTCCACACCTAAAGGGGGACACTGAAGCTTTCTTT
CASSSPHLKGDTEAFF
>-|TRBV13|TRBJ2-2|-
TGTGCCAGCAGAGTTCGAGAATACACCGGGGAGCTGTTTTTT
CASRVREYTGELFF
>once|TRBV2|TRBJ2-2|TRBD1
TGTGCCAGCAGTGAAAATCGGGACAGGGCTGACACCGGGGAGCTGTTTTTT
CASSENRDRADTGELFF
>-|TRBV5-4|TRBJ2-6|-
TGTGCCACCCTTGGATCTGGGGCCAACGTCCTGACTTTC
CATLGSGANVLTF
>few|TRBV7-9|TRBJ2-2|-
TGTGCCAGCAGCTTAGAAGGCGGGGAGCTGTTTTTT
CASSLEGGELFF
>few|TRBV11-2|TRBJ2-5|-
TGTGCCAGCAGCTTATCAGCCCTTCAAGAGACCCAGTACTTC
CASSLSALQETQYF
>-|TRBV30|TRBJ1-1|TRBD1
TGTGCCTGGAGGCCTGACAGGGGGTACACTGAAGCTTTCTTT
CAWRPDRGYTEAFF
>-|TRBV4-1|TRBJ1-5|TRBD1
TGCGCCAGCAGCCAATCCCCAGGGGGCGCGTATCAGCCCCAGCATTTT
CASSQSPGGAYQPQHF
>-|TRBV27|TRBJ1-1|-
TGTGCCAGCAGTTTAAATAGGGCTAACACTGAAGCTTTCTTT
CASSLNRANTEAFF
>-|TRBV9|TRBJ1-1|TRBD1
TGTGCCAGCAGCCCCCCGGGACAGGGTATCACTGAAGCTTTCTTT
CASSPPGQGITEAFF
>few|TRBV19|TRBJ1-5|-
TGTGCCAGTAGTATGGCCCACAGGGCTGGGCAGGGGCAGCCCCAGCATTTT
CASSMAHRAGQGQPQHF
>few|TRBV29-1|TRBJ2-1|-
TGCAGCGTTGAATATTATTGGGAATACAATGAGCAGTTCTTC
CSVEYYWEYNEQFF
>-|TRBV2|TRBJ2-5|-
TGTGCCAGCATCGGGCCAGGGGGGGATCATATCCTCCAAGAGACCCAGTACTTC
CASIGPGGDHILQETQYF
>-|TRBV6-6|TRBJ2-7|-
TGTGCCAGCAGCCCCGGGACTCCTCAACAGTACTTC
CASSPGTPQQYF
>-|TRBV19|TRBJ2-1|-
TGTGCCAGTAGACTAGCTACAATGATTGGGGAGCAGTTCTTC
CASRLATMIGEQFF
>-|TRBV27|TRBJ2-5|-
TGTGCCAGCAGTTCCCCACCGGAGGGAGAGACCCAGTACTTC
CASSSPPEGETQYF
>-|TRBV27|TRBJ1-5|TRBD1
TGTGCCAGCAGCGGACAGGGATACAATCAGCCCCAGCATTTT
CASSGQGYNQPQHF
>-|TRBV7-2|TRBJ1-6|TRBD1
TGTGCCAGCAGTCTAAGGGACAGGGGGAGACGGCGGTCACCCCTCCACTTT
CASSLRDRGRRRSPLHF
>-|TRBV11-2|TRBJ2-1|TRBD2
TGTGCCAGCAGCCCGTGGGGGGGCTCCTACAATGAGCAGTTCTTC
CASSPWGGSYNEQFF
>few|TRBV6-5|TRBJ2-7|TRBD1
TGTGCCAGCAGGACCGGGACAGGCTCCTACGAGCAGTACTTC
CASRTGTGSYEQYF
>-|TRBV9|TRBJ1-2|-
TGTGCCAGCAGCGTAGGAGGGGAGTCCTATGGCTACACCTTC
CASSVGGESYGYTF